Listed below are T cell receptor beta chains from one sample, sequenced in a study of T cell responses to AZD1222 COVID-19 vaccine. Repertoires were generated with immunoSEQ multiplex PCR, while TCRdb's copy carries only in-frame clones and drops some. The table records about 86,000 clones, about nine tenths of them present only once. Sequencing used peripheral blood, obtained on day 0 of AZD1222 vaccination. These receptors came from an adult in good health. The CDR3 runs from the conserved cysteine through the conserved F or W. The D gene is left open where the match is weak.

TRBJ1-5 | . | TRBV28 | TGTGCCAGCAGGTCACCCCCAGGCTATCAGCCCCAGCATTTT | CASRSPPGYQPQHF
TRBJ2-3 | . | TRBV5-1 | TGCGCCAGCACCCCGGAAAGGGGAACAGATACGCAGTATTTT | CASTPERGTDTQYF
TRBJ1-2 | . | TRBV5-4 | TGTGCCAGCAGCTTGGAAGAACTTTCGACGTTACGGGGCTACACCTTC | CASSLEELSTLRGYTF
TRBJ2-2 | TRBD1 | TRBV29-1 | TGCAGCGTCCTAGACAGGGCCGCCACCGGGGAGCTGTTTTTT | CSVLDRAATGELFF
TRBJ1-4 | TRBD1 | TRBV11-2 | TGTGCCAGCAGCTCCCCAAGGGGGCGAACTGAAAAACTGTTTTTT | CASSSPRGRTEKLFF
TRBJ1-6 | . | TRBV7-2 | TGTGCCAGCACCAGCCCTACTGGGGCCAGGTCCCTCCACTTT | CASTSPTGARSLHF
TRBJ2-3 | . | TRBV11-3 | TGTGCCAGCAGTCCCATGGGGCTAGCCACAGATACGCAGTATTTT | CASSPMGLATDTQYF
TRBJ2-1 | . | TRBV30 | TGTGCCTGGTCGGGAGAGGTAGGGACAAATCAGTTCTTC | CAWSGEVGTNQFF
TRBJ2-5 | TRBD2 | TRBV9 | TGTGCCAGCAGCGTAGGTGATCCCGCGGGAGCCCAGTACTTC | CASSVGDPAGAQYF
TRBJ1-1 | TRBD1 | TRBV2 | TGTGCCACTTCCGGACAGGGGAATAGAGGCACTGAAGCTTTCTTT | CATSGQGNRGTEAFF
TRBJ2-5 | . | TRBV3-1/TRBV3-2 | TGTGCCAGCAGCCAAGTTACTAGCCGACAAGAGACCCAGTACTTC | CASSQVTSRQETQYF
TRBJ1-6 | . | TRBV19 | TGTGCCAGTAGCCGCGACTCCTATAATTCACCCCTCCACTTT | CASSRDSYNSPLHF
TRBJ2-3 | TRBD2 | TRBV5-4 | TGTGCCAGCAGCTTGAGACTAGCGGGGGGAAGCACAGATACGCAGTATTTT | CASSLRLAGGSTDTQYF
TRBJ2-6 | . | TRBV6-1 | TGTGCCAGCAGTGACCGGGACGCCCGCTCTGGGGCCAACGTCCTGACTTTC | CASSDRDARSGANVLTF
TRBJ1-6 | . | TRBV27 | TGTGCCAGCAGCAGCCAAGGACAGCTAATTTCACCCCTCCACTTT | CASSSQGQLISPLHF
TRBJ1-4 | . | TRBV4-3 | TGCGCCAGCAGCCAGAACCGGTATGAAAAACTGTTTTTT | CASSQNRYEKLFF
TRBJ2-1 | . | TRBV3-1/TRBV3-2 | TGTGCCAGCAGCCTTATCGGTTCGAATGAGCAGTTCTTC | CASSLIGSNEQFF
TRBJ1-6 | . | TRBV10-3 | TGTGCCATCAGTGCCCTCGCCGGGGCCGGTTCACCCCTCCACTTT | CAISALAGAGSPLHF
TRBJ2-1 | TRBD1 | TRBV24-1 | TGTGCCACCAGTGCCCGGACAGGGGTAAATGAGCAGTTCTTC | CATSARTGVNEQFF
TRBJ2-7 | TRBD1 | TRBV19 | TGTGCCAGTAGTGTCCGGACAGGCGCTACCTACGAGCAGTACTTC | CASSVRTGATYEQYF
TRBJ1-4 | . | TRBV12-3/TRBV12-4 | TGTGCCAGCAGCACGGGCCATAATGAAAAACTGTTTTTT | CASSTGHNEKLFF
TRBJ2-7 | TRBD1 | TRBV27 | TGTGCCAGCAGTTTATCGGGACAGGGGCCCTACGAGCAGTACTTC | CASSLSGQGPYEQYF